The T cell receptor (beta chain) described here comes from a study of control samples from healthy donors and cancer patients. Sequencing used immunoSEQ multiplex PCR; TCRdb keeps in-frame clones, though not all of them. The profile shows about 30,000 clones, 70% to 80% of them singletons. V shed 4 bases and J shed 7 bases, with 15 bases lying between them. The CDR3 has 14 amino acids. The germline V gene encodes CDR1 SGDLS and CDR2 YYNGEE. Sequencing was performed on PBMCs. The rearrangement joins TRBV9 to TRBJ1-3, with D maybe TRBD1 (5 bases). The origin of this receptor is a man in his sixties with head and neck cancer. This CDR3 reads CASSPRGPGNTIYF. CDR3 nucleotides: TGTGCCAGCAGCCCAAGAGGGCCAGGGAACACCATATATTTT.